The clone carrying this T cell receptor beta chain was recorded many times. Antigen: not known. The sample originates from a study of T cell repertoires in cytomegalovirus infection. Study at large: CMV infection and matching HLA type were both indicated by public TCR beta signatures.

TCRdb re-called the reads with MiXCR, one entry per CDR3 protein. The sample yields under 800,000 distinct CDR3 sequences, 24% seen once. The germline V gene has CDR1 SGHVS and CDR2 FQNEAQ. Trimming cost V 5 bases and J 6 bases; bases outside gene matches: 8. The CDR3 extends over 15 amino acids. Study-wide findings and caveats: Dominating the ex vivo response were HLA-C-restricted CMV-specific TCR beta clonotypes.

The sample consisted of CD8+ T cells from PBMCs. This sequence originates from a human donor in good health (CMV status not recorded). Some clones in this sample may be carry-over from other donors' samples. The chain combines TRBV7-8 with TRBJ2-1, with TRBD2 identical over 9 bases. The CDR3 region has the DNA TGTGCCAGCAGCCTCGGGACTAGCAAGGCCAATGAGCAGTTCTTC. Protein: CASSLGTSKANEQFF.